The 6 T cell receptor beta chains presented below share a single source sample, sequenced in a study of T cells expressing NK-cell markers (dated by TCRdb to about 2020). Receptor libraries were prepared by 5' RACE. Sequencing took place on an Illumina HiSeq 2000. After TCRdb reprocessed the reads, each CDR3 protein sequence was kept as one row, without DNA. The sample table records about 450,000 distinct CDR3 sequences. The ten most abundant clones make up approximately 7% of the sample. The sample consisted of blood T cells: a sorted CD56 or NKG2C T cell subset, CD4+ or CD8+ T cells, or bulk PBMC T cells (not recorded which). The receptors derive from a woman between 18 and 69 years old in good health.

This sequence joins TRBV12-3 or TRBV12-4 and TRBJ2-5; TCRdb designates TRBD2, a call that cannot be tested without DNA. The CDR3 is 11 amino acids. The CDR3 loop is CASSGGETQYF.

Here the CDR3 reads CASSISIQPQHF. The gene calls are TRBV19 and TRBJ1-5. The CDR3 loop spans 12 amino acids. CDR1 is LNHDA and CDR2 is SQIVND in the germline V gene (reference sequence).

The chain carries TRBV7-3 and TRBJ2-3; TCRdb designates TRBD1, a call that cannot be tested without DNA. There are 15 residues in the CDR3. Germline V gene lookup returns CDR1 SGHTA and CDR2 FQGTGA. CDR3 in amino acids: CASSLTSGVADTQYF.

The gene calls are TRBV6-1 and TRBJ1-5; TCRdb calls TRBD1, which cannot be checked without DNA. Germline CDR1 MNHNS, CDR2 SASEGT. This CDR3 contains 14 residues. The CDR3 sequence: CASSETGYYQPQHF.

The V gene is TRBV5-1, the J gene TRBJ1-1. This CDR3 comprises 15 residues. Per the germline V gene, CDR1 is SGHRS and CDR2 is YFSETQ. The CDR3 sequence is CASSFAGPLFAEAFF.

This sequence joins TRBV10-2 and TRBJ1-3. CDR3 length: 12 amino acids. Per the germline V gene, CDR1 is WSHSY and CDR2 is SAAADI. CDR3 protein: CASSMGEDTIYF.